One and the same sample provided the 3 T cell receptor beta chains below, sequenced in a study of siplizumab effects on memory and regulatory T cells. This table comes from immunoSEQ multiplex PCR, and its TCRdb copy is limited to in-frame clones, with some not included. Of roughly 120,000 clones in the sample, roughly 92% were seen once. Sequenced: CD4+ T cells sorted from blood. The receptors were gathered from a human donor in good health.

This chain joins TRBV6-6 and TRBJ1-2; D uncertain. Germline CDR1 reads MNHNY; CDR2 reads SVGAGI (reference sequence). This CDR3 region has 12 residues. The ends were cut back, 6 bases at V and 2 bases at J, with 7 bases in the middle. Here the CDR3 reads CASSWENYGYTF. DNA of the CDR3: TGTGCCAGCAGCTGGGAGAACTATGGCTACACCTTC.

The chain is built from TRBV5-4 and TRBJ2-2, with 10 nucleotides matching TRBD2. The CDR3 has 15 amino acids. The V gene's germline CDR1 is SGHNT and CDR2 YYREEE (reference sequence). After removal of 2 bases from V and 7 bases from J, the junction contained 5 bases not matched to a gene. The CDR3 DNA follows: TGTGCCAGCAGCTTTGGTACTAGCGGGGTCGGGGAGCTGTTTTTT. Translating gives CASSFGTSGVGELFF. Full variable domain (outside the CDR3, taken from reference TRBV5-4 and TRBJ2-2): ETGVTQSPTHLIKTRGQQVTLRCSSQSGHNTVSWYQQALGQGPQFIFQYYREEENGRGNFPPRFSGLQFPNYSSELNVNALELDDSALYLCASSFGTSGVGELFFGEGSRLTVL.

This sequence joins TRBV7-8 and TRBJ2-5; tentatively, D is TRBD2 (6 bases). From germline, CDR1 is SGHVS and CDR2 FQNEAQ. V lost 3 bases and J 4 bases, leaving 15 bases between the germline ends. The CDR3 is 15 amino acids. CDR3 amino acids: CASSFGGARGETQYF. In DNA, the CDR3 is TGTGCCAGCAGCTTTGGAGGGGCGCGCGGAGAGACCCAGTACTTC.